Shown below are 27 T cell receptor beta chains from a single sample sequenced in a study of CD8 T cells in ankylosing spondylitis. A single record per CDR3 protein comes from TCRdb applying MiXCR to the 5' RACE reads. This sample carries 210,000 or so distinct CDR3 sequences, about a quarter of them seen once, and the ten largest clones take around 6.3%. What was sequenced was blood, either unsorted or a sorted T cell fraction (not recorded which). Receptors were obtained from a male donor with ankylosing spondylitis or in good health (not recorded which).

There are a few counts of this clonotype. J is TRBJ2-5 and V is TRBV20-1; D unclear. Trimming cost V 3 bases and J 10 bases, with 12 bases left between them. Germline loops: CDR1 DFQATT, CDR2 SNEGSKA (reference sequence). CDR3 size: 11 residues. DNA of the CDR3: TGCAGTGCTAGGGATCTGAGGAGCCAGTACTTC. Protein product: CSARDLRSQYF.

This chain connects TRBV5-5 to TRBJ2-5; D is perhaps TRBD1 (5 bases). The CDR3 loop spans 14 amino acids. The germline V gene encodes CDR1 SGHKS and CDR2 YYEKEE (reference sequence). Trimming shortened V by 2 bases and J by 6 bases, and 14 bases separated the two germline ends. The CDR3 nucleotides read TGTGCCAGCAGCTTTAGACAGCAGGGTCAGACCCAGTACTTC. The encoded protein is CASSFRQQGQTQYF.

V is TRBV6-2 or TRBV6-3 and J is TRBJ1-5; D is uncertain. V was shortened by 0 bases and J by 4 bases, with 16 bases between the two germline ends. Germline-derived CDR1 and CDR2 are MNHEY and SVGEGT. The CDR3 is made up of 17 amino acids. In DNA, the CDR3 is TGTGCCAGCAGTTACTCGGGTTGGGAGACTGATAATCAGCCCCAGCATTTT. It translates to CASSYSGWETDNQPQHF.

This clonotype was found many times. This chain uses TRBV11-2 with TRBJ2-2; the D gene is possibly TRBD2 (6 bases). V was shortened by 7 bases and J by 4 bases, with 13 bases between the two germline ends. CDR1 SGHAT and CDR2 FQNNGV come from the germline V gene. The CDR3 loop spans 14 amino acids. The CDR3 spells CASTGGVGTGELFF. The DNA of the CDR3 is TGTGCCAGCACCGGGGGAGTGGGCACCGGGGAGCTGTTTTTT.

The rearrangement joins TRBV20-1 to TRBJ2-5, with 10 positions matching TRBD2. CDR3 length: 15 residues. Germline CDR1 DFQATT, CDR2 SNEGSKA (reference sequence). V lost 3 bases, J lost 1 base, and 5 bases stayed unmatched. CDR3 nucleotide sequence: TGCAGTGCTAGTACAGCGGGAGGGCCCCAAGAGACCCAGTACTTC. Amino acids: CSASTAGGPQETQYF.

The DNA of the CDR3 is TGCAGTGCTAGGACAGGGGACAAGAGCAATCAGCCCCAGCATTTT. Translation: CSARTGDKSNQPQHF. This chain uses TRBV20-1 with TRBJ1-5; TRBD1 aligns across 8 bases. J gave up 1 base and V 3 bases, and 5 bases lay outside the gene matches. The CDR3 is made up of 15 amino acids. The germline gives CDR1 DFQATT, CDR2 SNEGSKA (reference sequence).

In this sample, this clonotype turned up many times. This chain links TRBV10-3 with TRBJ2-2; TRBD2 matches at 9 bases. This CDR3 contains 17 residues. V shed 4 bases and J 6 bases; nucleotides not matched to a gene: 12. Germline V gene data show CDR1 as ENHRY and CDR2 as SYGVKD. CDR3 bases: TGTGCCATCAGTGTTGCGGGACTAGCTGAATCTCCCGGGGAGCTGTTTTTT. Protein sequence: CAISVAGLAESPGELFF.

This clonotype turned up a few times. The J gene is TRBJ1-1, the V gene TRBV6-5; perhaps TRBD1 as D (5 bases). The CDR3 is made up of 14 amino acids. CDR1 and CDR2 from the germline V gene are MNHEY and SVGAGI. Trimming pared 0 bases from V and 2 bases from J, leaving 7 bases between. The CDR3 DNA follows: TGTGCCAGCAGTTACTCCCGGACAAACACTGAAGCTTTCTTT. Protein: CASSYSRTNTEAFF.

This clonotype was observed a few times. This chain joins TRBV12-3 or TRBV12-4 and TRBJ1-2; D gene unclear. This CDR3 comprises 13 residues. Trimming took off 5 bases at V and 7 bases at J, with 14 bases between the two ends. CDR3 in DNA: TGTGCCAGCAGTGTGTTAATGGGGTTTGGCTACACCTTC. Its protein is CASSVLMGFGYTF.

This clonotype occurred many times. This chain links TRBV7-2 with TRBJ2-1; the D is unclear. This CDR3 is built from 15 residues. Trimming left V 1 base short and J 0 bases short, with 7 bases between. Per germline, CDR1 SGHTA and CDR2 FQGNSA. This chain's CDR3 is CASSLGSSSYNEQFF. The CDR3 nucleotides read TGTGCCAGCAGCTTAGGGTCTAGCTCCTACAATGAGCAGTTCTTC.

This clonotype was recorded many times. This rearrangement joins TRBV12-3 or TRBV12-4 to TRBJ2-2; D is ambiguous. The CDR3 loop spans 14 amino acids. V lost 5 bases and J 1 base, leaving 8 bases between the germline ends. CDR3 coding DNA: TGTGCCAGCAGTGAAGCAGGGAACACCGGGGAGCTGTTTTTT. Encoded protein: CASSEAGNTGELFF.

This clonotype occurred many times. The DNA for the CDR3 is TGTGCCAGCAGTCCGATGAATGAGCAGTTCTTC. As protein: CASSPMNEQFF. This sequence joins TRBV12-3 or TRBV12-4 and TRBJ2-1; D gene unclear. With 5 bases removed from V and 7 bases from J, the gap between germline ends came to 6 bases. CDR3 length: 11 residues.

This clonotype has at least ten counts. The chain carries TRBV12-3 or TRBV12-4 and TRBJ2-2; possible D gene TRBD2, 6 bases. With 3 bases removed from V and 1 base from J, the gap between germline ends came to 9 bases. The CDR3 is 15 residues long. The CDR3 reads CASSFNSGNTGELFF. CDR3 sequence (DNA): TGTGCCAGCAGTTTTAATAGCGGGAACACCGGGGAGCTGTTTTTT.

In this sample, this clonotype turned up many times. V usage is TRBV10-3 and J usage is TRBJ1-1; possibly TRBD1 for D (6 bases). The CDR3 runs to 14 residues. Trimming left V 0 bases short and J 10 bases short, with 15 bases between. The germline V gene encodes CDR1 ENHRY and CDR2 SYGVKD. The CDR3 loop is CAISESGAQSGAFF. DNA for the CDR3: TGTGCCATCAGTGAGTCGGGGGCGCAAAGTGGAGCTTTCTTT.

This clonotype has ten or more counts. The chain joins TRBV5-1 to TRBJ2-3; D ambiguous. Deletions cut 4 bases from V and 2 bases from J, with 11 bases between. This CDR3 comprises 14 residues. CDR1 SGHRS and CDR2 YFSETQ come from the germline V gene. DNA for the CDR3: TGCGCCAGCAGCCCCGGCTCTTACACAGATACGCAGTATTTT. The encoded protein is CASSPGSYTDTQYF.

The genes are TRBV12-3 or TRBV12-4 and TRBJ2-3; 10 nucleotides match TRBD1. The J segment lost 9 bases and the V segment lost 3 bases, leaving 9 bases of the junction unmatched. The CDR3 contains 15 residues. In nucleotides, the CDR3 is TGTGCCAGCAGTTTGTGGGACAGGGGTTCTGGGACGCAGTATTTT. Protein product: CASSLWDRGSGTQYF.

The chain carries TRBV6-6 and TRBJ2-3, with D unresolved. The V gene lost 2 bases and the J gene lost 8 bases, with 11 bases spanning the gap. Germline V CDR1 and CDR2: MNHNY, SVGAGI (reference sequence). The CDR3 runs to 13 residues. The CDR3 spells CASSYQPLVTQYF. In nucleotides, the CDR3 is TGTGCCAGCAGTTACCAACCCCTCGTTACGCAGTATTTT.

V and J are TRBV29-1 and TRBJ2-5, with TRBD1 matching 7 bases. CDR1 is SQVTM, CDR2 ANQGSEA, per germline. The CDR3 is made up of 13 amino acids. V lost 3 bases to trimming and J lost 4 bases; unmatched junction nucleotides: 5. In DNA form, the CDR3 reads TGCAGCGTTGAGGGACAGACGGGAGAGACCCAGTACTTC. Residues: CSVEGQTGETQYF.

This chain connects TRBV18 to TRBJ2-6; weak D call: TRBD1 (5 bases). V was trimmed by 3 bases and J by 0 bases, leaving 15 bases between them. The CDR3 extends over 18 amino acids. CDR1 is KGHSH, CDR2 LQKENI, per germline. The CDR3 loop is CASSPGQGSASGANVLTF. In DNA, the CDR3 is TGTGCCAGCTCACCTGGCCAGGGTAGTGCCTCTGGGGCCAACGTCCTGACTTTC.

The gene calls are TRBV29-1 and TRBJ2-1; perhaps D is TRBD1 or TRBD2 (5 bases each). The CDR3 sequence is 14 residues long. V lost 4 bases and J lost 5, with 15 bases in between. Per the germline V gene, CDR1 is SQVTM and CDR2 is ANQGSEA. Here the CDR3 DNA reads TGCAGCGTTGTCTGGGGACGCGGCCACAATGAGCAGTTCTTC. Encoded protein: CSVVWGRGHNEQFF.

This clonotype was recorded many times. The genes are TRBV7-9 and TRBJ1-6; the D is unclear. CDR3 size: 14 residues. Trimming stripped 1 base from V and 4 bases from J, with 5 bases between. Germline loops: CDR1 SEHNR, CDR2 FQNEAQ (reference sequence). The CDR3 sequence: CASSLERYNSPLHF. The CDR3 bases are TGTGCCAGCAGCTTAGAGCGTTATAATTCACCCCTCCACTTT.

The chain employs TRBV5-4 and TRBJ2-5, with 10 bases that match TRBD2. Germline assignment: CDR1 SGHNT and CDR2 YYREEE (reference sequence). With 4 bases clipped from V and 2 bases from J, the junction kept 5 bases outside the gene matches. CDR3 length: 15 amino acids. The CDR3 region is CASSTGLAEQETQYF. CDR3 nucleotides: TGTGCCAGCAGCACCGGACTAGCGGAGCAAGAGACCCAGTACTTC.

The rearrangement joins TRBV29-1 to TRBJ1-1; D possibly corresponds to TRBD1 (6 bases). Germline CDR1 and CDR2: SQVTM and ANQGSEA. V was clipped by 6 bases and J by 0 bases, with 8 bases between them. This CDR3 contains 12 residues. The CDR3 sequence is CSVGQLNTEAFF. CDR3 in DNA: TGCAGCGTAGGACAGCTGAACACTGAAGCTTTCTTT.

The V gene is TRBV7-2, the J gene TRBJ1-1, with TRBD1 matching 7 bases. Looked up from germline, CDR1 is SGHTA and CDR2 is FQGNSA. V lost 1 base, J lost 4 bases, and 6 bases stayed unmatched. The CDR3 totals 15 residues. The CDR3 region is CASSLGPGGGTEAFF. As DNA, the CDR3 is TGTGCCAGCAGCTTAGGGCCAGGGGGTGGCACTGAAGCTTTCTTT.

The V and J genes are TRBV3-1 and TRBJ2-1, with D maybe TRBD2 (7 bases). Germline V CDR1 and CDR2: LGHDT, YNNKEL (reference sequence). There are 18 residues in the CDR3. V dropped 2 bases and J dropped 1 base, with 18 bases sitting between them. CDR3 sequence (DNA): TGTGCCAGCAGCCAAACGGGGGGCGGGGTGGGGTCCTACAATGAGCAGTTCTTC. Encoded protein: CASSQTGGGVGSYNEQFF.

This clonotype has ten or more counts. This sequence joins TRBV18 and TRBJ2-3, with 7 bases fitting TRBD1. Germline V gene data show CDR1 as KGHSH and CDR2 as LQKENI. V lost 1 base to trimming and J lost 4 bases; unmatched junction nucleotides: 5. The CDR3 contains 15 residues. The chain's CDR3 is CASSPQQGSADTQYF. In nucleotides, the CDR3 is TGTGCCAGCTCACCACAACAGGGGAGCGCAGATACGCAGTATTTT.

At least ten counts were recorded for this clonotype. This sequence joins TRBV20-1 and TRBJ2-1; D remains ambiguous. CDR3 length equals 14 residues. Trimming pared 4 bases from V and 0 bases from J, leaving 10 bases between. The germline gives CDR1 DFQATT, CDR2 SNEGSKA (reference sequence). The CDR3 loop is CSANRQSSYNEQFF. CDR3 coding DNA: TGCAGTGCTAATCGGCAGAGCTCCTACAATGAGCAGTTCTTC.